These T cell receptor beta chains were read from a single sample in a study of blood T cell repertoires in COVID-19. TCRdb's copy holds only in-frame clones and misses some; the assay was immunoSEQ multiplex PCR. The data show under 150,000 clones, with 85% to 90% seen just once and around 5.5% held by the top ten. Sequenced input: peripheral blood. Receptors were obtained from a woman in her fifties or sixties with COVID-19, enrolled during active disease. CDR3s include the opening cysteine and the closing phenylalanine or tryptophan. The D gene is left open where the match is weak. Size is omitted from some rows. Given values are once, few, many or a class for expanded clones.

TRBV19,-,TRBJ1-5,-,CASSTQSDQPQHF
TRBV11-3,-,TRBJ2-7,-,CASSPDSESSYEQYF
TRBV2,-,TRBJ2-5,once,CASSDRVETQYF
TRBV4-2,TRBD2,TRBJ2-3,-,CASRGSGWGGTDTQYF
TRBV9,TRBD1,TRBJ1-3,-,CASSVEPGGAGNTIYF
TRBV7-8,-,TRBJ2-6,-,CASSFPRGPTGANVLTF
TRBV7-9,-,TRBJ2-7,-,CASSYPGKPYEQYF
TRBV2,TRBD1,TRBJ2-7,few,CASSGKGQGVRYEQYF
TRBV18,-,TRBJ1-1,-,CASSILGQNLYTEAFF
TRBV15,TRBD1,TRBJ2-5,-,CATSITNRGNEYRETQYF
TRBV28,-,TRBJ2-7,-,CASSLFGGPSSYEQYF
TRBV10-3,-,TRBJ2-2,-,CAIRQGKNGELFF
TRBV7-8,TRBD1,TRBJ1-2,few,CASSRGQGDDYGYTF
TRBV13,-,TRBJ2-5,-,CASSLGFRVKHLQETQYF
TRBV2,TRBD2,TRBJ2-3,-,CASSGVERGAPTDTQYF
TRBV19,-,TRBJ2-1,-,CASMAVGSYNEQFF
TRBV5-4,TRBD1,TRBJ2-1,-,CASSPGRTGEVNEQFF
TRBV20-1,-,TRBJ2-7,-,CSASNMPYEQYF
TRBV25-1,TRBD1,TRBJ1-2,many,CASTGKGGGLYGYTF
TRBV15,-,TRBJ2-1,-,CATGRGGDVNEQFF
TRBV6-5,TRBD2,TRBJ2-5,-,CATRRSGEETQYF
TRBV5-4,TRBD1,TRBJ1-1,-,CASGGQAGGEAFF